This T cell receptor (beta chain) was sequenced in a study of T cell repertoires and HLA-DP antigens. Background on the study: Average DNA input: about 200 ng for CD137+CD4+ sorts, approximately 1,200 ng pre-culture. Notes on the study in general: Sorted CD137+ cells had clonality around 0.39 against both alloantigens, versus around 0.037 pre-culture.

Assay used: immunoSEQ multiplex PCR; TCRdb lists only in-frame clones, some missing. The sample consists of more than 90,000 clones, 80% to 95% of them appearing once. On this clone itself: What it binds is not known.

Sequenced: CD4+ T cells from PBMCs. This receptor was identified in a woman aged 18-29 years in good health and CMV-seronegative.

CDR3 DNA sequence: TGTGCCAGCAGCAAACAAGGACAGGGCTGCTCTGGGGCCAACGTCCTGACTTTC. This sequence encodes CASSKQGQGCSGANVLTF. V is TRBV21-1 and J is TRBJ2-6; TRBD1, the table's D call, lacks a check against the DNA. TRBV21-1 is a known pseudogene. This CDR3 contains 18 residues.